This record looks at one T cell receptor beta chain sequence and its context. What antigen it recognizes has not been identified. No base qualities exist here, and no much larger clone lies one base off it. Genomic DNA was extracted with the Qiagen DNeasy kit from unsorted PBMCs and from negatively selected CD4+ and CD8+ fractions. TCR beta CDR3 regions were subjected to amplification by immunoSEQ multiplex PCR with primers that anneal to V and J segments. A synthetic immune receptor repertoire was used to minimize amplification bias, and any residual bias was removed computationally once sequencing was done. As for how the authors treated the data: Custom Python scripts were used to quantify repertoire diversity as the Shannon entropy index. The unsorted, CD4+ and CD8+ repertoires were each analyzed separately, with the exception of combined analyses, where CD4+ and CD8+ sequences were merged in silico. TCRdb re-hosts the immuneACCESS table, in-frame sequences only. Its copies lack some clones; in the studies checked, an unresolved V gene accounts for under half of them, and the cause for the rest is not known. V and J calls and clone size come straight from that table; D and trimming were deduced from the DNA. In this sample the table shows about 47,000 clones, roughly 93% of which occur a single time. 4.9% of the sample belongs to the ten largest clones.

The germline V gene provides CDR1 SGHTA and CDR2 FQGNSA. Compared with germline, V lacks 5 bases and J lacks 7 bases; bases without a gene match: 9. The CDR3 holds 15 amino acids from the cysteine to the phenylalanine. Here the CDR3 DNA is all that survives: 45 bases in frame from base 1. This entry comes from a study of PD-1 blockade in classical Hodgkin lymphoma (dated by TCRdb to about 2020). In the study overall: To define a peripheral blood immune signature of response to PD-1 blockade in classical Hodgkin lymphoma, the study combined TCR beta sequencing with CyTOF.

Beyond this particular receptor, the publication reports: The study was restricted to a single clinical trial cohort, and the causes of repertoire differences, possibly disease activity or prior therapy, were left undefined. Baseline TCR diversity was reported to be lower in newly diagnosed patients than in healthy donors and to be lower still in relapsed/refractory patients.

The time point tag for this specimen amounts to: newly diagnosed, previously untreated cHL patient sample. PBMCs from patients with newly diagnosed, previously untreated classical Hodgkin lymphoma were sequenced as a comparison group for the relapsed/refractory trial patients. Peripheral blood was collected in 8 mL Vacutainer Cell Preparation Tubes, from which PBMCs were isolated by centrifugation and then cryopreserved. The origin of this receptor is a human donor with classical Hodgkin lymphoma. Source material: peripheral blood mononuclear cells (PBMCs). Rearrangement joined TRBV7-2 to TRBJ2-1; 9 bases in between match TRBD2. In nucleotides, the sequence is TGTGCCAGCAGCCCCCGAGCTAGCGGGAAGAATGAGCAGTTCTTC. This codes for CASSPRASGKNEQFF.